This T cell receptor (beta chain) was sequenced in a study of cytomegalovirus exposure and HLA in healthy donors. Study overall: Falling in the Caucasian-associated ancestry cluster were 81% of 300 to 500 genotyped donors.

In the PCR, 60 Vbeta and 13 Jbeta primers were used. The assay was immunoSEQ multiplex PCR, and TCRdb's table has in-frame clones only and misses some. This sample has about 37,000 clones, with around 70% found just once. Whole-study results and caveats: Later genetic work tied a missense DCLRE1C variant to beta-chain V and J trimming.

Turning to this clone: Its target is not known. Other DNA sequences in this sample translate to the same CDR3.

V lost 6 bases, J lost 5 bases, and 6 bases stayed unmatched. The CDR3 has 13 amino acids. CDR1 and CDR2 from the germline V gene are LNHDA and SQIVND (reference sequence). The sample comprised PBMCs. The sequence came from a man aged 25-45 years in good health and CMV-seronegative. The J gene is TRBJ1-1, the V gene TRBV19; 7 nucleotides line up with TRBD1. The CDR3 protein is CASSPGQRTEAFF. CDR3 nucleotides: TGTGCCAGTAGCCCGGGACAGCGAACTGAAGCTTTCTTT.